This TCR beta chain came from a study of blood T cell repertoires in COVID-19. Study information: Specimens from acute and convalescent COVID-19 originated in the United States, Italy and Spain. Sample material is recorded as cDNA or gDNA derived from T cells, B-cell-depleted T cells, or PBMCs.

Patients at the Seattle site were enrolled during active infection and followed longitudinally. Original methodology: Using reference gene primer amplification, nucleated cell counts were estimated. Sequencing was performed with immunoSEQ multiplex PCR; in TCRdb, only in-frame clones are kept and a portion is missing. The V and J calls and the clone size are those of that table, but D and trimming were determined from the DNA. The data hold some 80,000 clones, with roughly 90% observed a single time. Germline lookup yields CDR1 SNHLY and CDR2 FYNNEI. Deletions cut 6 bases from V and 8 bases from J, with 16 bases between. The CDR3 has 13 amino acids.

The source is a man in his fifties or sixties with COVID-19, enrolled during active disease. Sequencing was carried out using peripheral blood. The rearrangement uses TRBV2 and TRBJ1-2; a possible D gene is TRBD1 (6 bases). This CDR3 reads CASRRQDVMGYTF. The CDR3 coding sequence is TGTGCCAGCAGAAGACAGGATGTCATGGGCTACACCTTC. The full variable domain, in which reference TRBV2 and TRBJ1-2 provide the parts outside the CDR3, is EPEVTQTPSHQVTQMGQEVILRCVPISNHLYFYWYRQILGQKVEFLVSFYNNEISEKSEIFDDQFSVERPDGSNFTLKIRSTKLEDSAMYFCASRRQDVMGYTFGSGTRLTVV.